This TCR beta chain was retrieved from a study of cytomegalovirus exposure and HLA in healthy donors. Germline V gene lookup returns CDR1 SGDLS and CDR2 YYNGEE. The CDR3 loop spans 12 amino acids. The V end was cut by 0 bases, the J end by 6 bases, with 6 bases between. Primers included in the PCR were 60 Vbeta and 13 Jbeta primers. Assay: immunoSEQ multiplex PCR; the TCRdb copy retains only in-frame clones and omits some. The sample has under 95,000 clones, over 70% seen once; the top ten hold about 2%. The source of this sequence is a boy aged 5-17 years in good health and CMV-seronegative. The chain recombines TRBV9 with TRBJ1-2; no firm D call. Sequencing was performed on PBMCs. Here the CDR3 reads CASSVAGDGYTF. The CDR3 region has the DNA TGTGCCAGCAGCGTAGCCGGGGATGGCTACACCTTC.